A single sample is the source of the 25 T cell receptor beta chains below, sequenced in a study of T cell responses to AZD1222 COVID-19 vaccine. The assay was immunoSEQ multiplex PCR, and TCRdb's table has in-frame clones only and misses some. The data contain roughly 100,000 clones, about 92% of them singletons. This material consisted of peripheral blood, taken on day 0 of AZD1222 vaccination. These receptors all stem from an adult in good health.

The V gene is TRBV6-5, the J gene TRBJ2-7; 9 bases are a match to TRBD1. The V segment lost 0 bases and the J segment 3 bases; nucleotides outside the gene matches: 6. Germline CDR1 and CDR2: MNHEY and SVGAGI. The CDR3 has 16 amino acids. The CDR3 sequence: CASSYSWTGEGYEQYF. Written as DNA, the CDR3 is TGTGCCAGCAGTTACTCATGGACAGGGGAGGGCTACGAGCAGTACTTC.

The chain is built from TRBV3-1 (or the pseudogene TRBV3-2) and TRBJ1-2, with unresolved D. The V end was cut by 0 bases, the J end by 13 bases, with 12 bases between. Germline V gene sequence: CDR1 LGHDT, CDR2 YNNKEL (reference sequence). The CDR3 spans 12 residues. The DNA for the CDR3 is TGTGCCAGCAGCCAAGAGGTTGGAGGCAGCACCTTC. Translating it yields CASSQEVGGSTF.

This clone was recorded only once. The chain uses TRBV6-5 and TRBJ1-1; D gene unclear. Germline CDR1 reads MNHEY; CDR2 reads SVGAGI. The CDR3 is 14 amino acids. The germline V and J ends were trimmed by 4 bases and 2 bases, with 11 bases remaining between them. The CDR3 loop is CASSSALSNTEAFF. CDR3 DNA sequence: TGTGCCAGCAGTTCTGCTCTGAGTAACACTGAAGCTTTCTTT.

This clone was counted once. The chain employs TRBV5-4 and TRBJ2-1; D unclear. The germline V and J ends were trimmed by 5 bases and 4 bases, with 7 bases remaining between them. Per germline, CDR1 SGHNT and CDR2 YYREEE (reference sequence). The CDR3 sequence is 12 residues long. CDR3 nucleotide sequence: TGTGCCAGCAGAACCCCGTACAATGAGCAGTTCTTC. Protein sequence: CASRTPYNEQFF.

The chain employs TRBV7-3 and TRBJ2-5; D not resolved. The CDR3 extends over 11 amino acids. CDR1 and CDR2 from the germline V gene are SGHTA and FQGTGA. The V end lost 11 bases, the J end lost 1 base, and 8 bases lay between the germline ends. The CDR3 DNA reads as TGTGCCCCCCCCTTCCAAGAGACCCAGTACTTC. Its translation is CAPPFQETQYF.

This rearrangement joins TRBV7-2 to TRBJ1-2, with D perhaps matching TRBD1 (6 bases). The germline V gene encodes CDR1 SGHTA and CDR2 FQGNSA. The CDR3 is made up of 16 amino acids. V was shortened by 2 bases and J by 5 bases, with 18 bases between the two germline ends. CDR3 sequence: CASSLRGGMTAYGYTF. The CDR3 DNA sequence: TGTGCCAGCAGCTTAAGGGGGGGGATGACGGCTTATGGCTACACCTTC. Based on the CDR3 plus reference TRBV7-2 and TRBJ1-2, the full variable domain is GAGVSQSPSNKVTEKGKDVELRCDPISGHTALYWYRQSLGQGLEFLIYFQGNSAPDKSGLPSDRFSAERTGGSVSTLTIQRTQQEDSAVYLCASSLRGGMTAYGYTFGSGTRLTVV.

The chain couples TRBV13 to TRBJ2-7; TRBD1 agrees at 7 bases. This CDR3 region has 12 residues. Germline V gene data show CDR1 as PRHDT and CDR2 as FYEKMQ (reference sequence). Losses at the gene ends were 5 bases for V and 5 bases for J; bases not matched to a gene: 3. The CDR3 spells CASSLGTDEQYF. For the CDR3, the DNA is TGTGCCAGCAGCCTCGGGACAGACGAGCAGTACTTC.

This clone was seen only once. CDR3 residues: CSGYRELNTEAFF. The CDR3 DNA sequence: TGCAGCGGTTACAGGGAACTGAACACTGAAGCTTTCTTT. The rearrangement uses TRBV29-1 and TRBJ1-1; perhaps TRBD1 as D (6 bases). CDR1 SQVTM and CDR2 ANQGSEA come from the germline V gene. The V gene lost 7 bases and the J gene lost 0 bases, with 12 bases spanning the gap. CDR3 size: 13 residues.

The gene calls are TRBV7-3 and TRBJ2-7; 10 bases line up with TRBD1. The V gene end was trimmed by 4 bases and the J gene end by 5 bases; junction bases not matched to a gene: 2. The CDR3 loop spans 13 amino acids. CDR1 is SGHTA, CDR2 FQGTGA, per germline. For the CDR3, the DNA is TGTGCCAGCAGCTCGGGACAGGGGAACGAGCAGTACTTC. Its protein product is CASSSGQGNEQYF.

V and J are TRBV7-2 and TRBJ2-6; unclear D gene. CDR3 length equals 15 residues. Trimming shortened V by 3 bases and J by 6 bases, and 12 bases separated the two germline ends. Germline values: CDR1 SGHTA, CDR2 FQGNSA. The CDR3 nucleotides are TGTGCCAGCAGCTTTTTTGTCGGTGAGGCCAACGTCCTGACTTTC. Translation: CASSFFVGEANVLTF.

This clone is termed medium-sized. V and J are TRBV28 and TRBJ1-3; D unclear. Trimming pared 6 bases from V and 0 bases from J, leaving 12 bases between. This CDR3 is built from 15 residues. The germline V gene has CDR1 MDHEN and CDR2 SYDVKM. DNA for the CDR3: TGTGCCAGCAGCATCTTAGTCCCCTCTGGAAACACCATATATTTT. Protein product: CASSILVPSGNTIYF. Together with reference TRBV28 and TRBJ1-3, the CDR3 gives the full variable domain: DVKVTQSSRYLVKRTGEKVFLECVQDMDHENMFWYRQDPGLGLRLIYFSYDVKMKEKGDIPEGYSVSREKKERFSLILESASTNQTSMYLCASSILVPSGNTIYFGEGSWLTVV.

J is TRBJ2-7 and V is TRBV6-5; D is undetermined. The germline V and J ends were trimmed by 2 bases and 2 bases, with 10 bases remaining between them. The germline CDR1 and CDR2 sequences are MNHEY and SVGAGI. The CDR3 extends over 14 amino acids. The CDR3 DNA follows: TGTGCCAGCAGTTACGGCTTGGGTCCCTACGAGCAGTACTTC. As protein: CASSYGLGPYEQYF.

V and J are TRBV10-2 and TRBJ1-5, with D perhaps TRBD1 (5 bases). In germline, CDR1 is WSHSY, CDR2 SAAADI. The CDR3 consists of 14 residues. The V and J ends lost 2 bases and 6 bases respectively, with 11 bases between them. The DNA of the CDR3 is TGCGCCAGCAGTGAGAGCAGGGTAGGTCAGCCCCAGCATTTT. Amino acids: CASSESRVGQPQHF.

This chain uses TRBV7-9 with TRBJ2-7; D unresolved. With 5 bases removed from V and 2 bases from J, the gap between germline ends came to 10 bases. CDR3 length equals 13 residues. Germline CDR1 and CDR2: SEHNR and FQNEAQ (reference sequence). Here the CDR3 reads CASSPRRTYEQYF. The CDR3 DNA reads as TGTGCCAGCAGCCCCCGAAGGACCTACGAGCAGTACTTC.

The J gene is TRBJ2-5, the V gene TRBV3-1 (or the pseudogene TRBV3-2); TRBD2 agrees at 9 bases. Looked up from germline, CDR1 is LGHDT and CDR2 is YNNKEL (reference sequence). CDR3 length equals 16 residues. V lost 4 bases, J lost 4 bases, and 10 bases stayed unmatched. CDR3 coding DNA: TGTGCCAGCAGCCGCCAAAGTCTAGCGGGGTTAGAGACCCAGTACTTC. Translation gives CASSRQSLAGLETQYF.

The count of this clone is one. The chain combines TRBV7-9 with TRBJ1-1; D not certain. The germline gives CDR1 SEHNR, CDR2 FQNEAQ (reference sequence). V lost 0 bases and J 4 bases, leaving 9 bases between the germline ends. The CDR3 is 14 residues long. CDR3 DNA sequence: TGTGCCAGCAGCTTAGCGATGGTAGGCACTGAAGCTTTCTTT. It is translated as CASSLAMVGTEAFF.

CDR3: CASSMTGRYTF. CDR3 nucleotides: TGTGCCAGCAGCATGACAGGGCGCTACACCTTC. The V and J genes are TRBV5-6 and TRBJ1-2, with 7 bases aligning to TRBD1. CDR1 is SGHDT, CDR2 YYEEEE, per germline. V was pared by 4 bases and J by 9 bases, with 3 bases of the junction left unmatched. The CDR3 is made up of 11 amino acids.

The V and J genes are TRBV7-9 and TRBJ2-1, with TRBD1 matching over 9 bases. This CDR3 region has 17 residues. Germline trimming cut 0 bases from V and 4 bases from J; bases unmatched to any gene: 7. Germline V gene lookup returns CDR1 SEHNR and CDR2 FQNEAQ (reference sequence). CDR3 coding DNA: TGTGCCAGCAGCTTAGCTACAGGGGGCGCCAGGTACAATGAGCAGTTCTTC. It translates to CASSLATGGARYNEQFF.

The chain links TRBV19 to TRBJ1-1; maybe TRBD1 (6 bases). Germline lookup yields CDR1 LNHDA and CDR2 SQIVND (reference sequence). The germline V and J ends were trimmed by 6 bases and 8 bases, with 16 bases remaining between them. The CDR3 extends over 13 amino acids. The CDR3 sequence: CASRSGWGREAFF. CDR3 nucleotides: TGTGCCAGTAGGTCGGGTTGGGGGCGGGAAGCTTTCTTT.

In this sample, this clone turned up once. The rearrangement links TRBV4-1 to TRBJ2-1; TRBD1 might be the D (5 bases). Germline V CDR1 and CDR2: MGHRA, YSYEKL. This CDR3 is built from 16 residues. Trimming cost V 1 base and J 8 bases, with 18 bases left between them. CDR3 region: CASSQVETARADEQFF. CDR3 nucleotide sequence: TGCGCCAGCAGCCAAGTAGAGACAGCCCGCGCCGATGAGCAGTTCTTC.

The chain employs TRBV6-2 or TRBV6-3 and TRBJ2-2, with 8 bases identical to TRBD2. This CDR3 has 15 amino acids. The germline gives CDR1 MNHEY, CDR2 SVGEGT. Trimming took 6 bases from V and 0 from J; bases not matched to a gene: 3. CDR3 sequence reads: CASSPLAANTGELFF. The CDR3 DNA follows: TGTGCCAGCAGCCCACTAGCGGCGAACACCGGGGAGCTGTTTTTT.

V gene TRBV3-1 (or the pseudogene TRBV3-2) combines with J gene TRBJ1-5; D is unclear. CDR1 and CDR2 from the germline V gene are LGHDT and YNNKEL (reference sequence). The length of the CDR3 is 13 residues. The V gene lost 8 bases and the J gene lost 4 bases, with 12 bases spanning the gap. The CDR3 region is CASPYSLNQPQHF. CDR3 DNA sequence: TGTGCCAGCCCTTACTCATTAAATCAGCCCCAGCATTTT.

The chain employs TRBV5-5 and TRBJ1-2, with D possibly being TRBD1 (5 bases). Trimming left V 0 bases short and J 4 bases short, with 16 bases between. Germline V gene sequence: CDR1 SGHKS, CDR2 YYEKEE (reference sequence). The CDR3 totals 16 residues. As DNA, the CDR3 is TGTGCCAGCAGCTTGGCCGTTGGGCAGGGAAGCTATGGCTACACCTTC. Translation: CASSLAVGQGSYGYTF. The whole variable domain, filled in from reference TRBV5-5 and TRBJ1-2, reads DAGVTQSPTHLIKTRGQQVTLRCSPISGHKSVSWYQQVLGQGPQFIFQYYEKEERGRGNFPDRFSARQFPNYSSELNVNALLLGDSALYLCASSLAVGQGSYGYTFGSGTRLTVV.

The genes are TRBV7-2 and TRBJ2-7; 8 bases match TRBD2. The germline gives CDR1 SGHTA, CDR2 FQGNSA. CDR3 length: 15 amino acids. J lost 0 bases, V lost 4 bases, and 5 bases had no gene match. CDR3 nucleotide sequence: TGTGCCAGCAGCTACGGGGGGACTAGCTCCTACGAGCAGTACTTC. It is translated as CASSYGGTSSYEQYF.

This rearrangement joins TRBV11-2 to TRBJ1-1, with 7 bases identical to TRBD1. Per germline, CDR1 SGHAT and CDR2 FQNNGV. Unmatched junction bases numbered 6, after V lost 1 base and J lost 4 bases. The CDR3 has 15 amino acids. Here the CDR3 reads CASSLGQGDGTEAFF. The CDR3 DNA sequence: TGTGCCAGCAGCTTAGGGCAGGGGGATGGCACTGAAGCTTTCTTT.